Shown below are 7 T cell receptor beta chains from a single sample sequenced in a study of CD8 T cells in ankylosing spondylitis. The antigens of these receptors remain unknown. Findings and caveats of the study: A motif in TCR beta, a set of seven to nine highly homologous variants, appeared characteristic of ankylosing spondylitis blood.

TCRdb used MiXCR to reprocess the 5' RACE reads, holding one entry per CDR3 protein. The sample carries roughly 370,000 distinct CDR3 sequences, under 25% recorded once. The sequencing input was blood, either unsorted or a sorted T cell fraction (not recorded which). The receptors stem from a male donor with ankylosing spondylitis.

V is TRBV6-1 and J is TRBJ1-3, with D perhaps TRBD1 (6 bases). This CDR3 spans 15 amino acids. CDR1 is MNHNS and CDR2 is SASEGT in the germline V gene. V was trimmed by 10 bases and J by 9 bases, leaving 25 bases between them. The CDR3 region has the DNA TGTGCCACCTCCCTTCGGGGTCAGGGGTCGAGCACCATATATTTT. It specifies CATSLRGQGSSTIYF.

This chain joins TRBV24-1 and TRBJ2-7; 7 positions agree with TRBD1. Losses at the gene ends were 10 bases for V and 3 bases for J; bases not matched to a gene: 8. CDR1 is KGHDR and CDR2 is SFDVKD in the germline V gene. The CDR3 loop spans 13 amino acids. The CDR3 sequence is CATSTGQGYEQYF. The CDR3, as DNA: TGTGCCACATCGACAGGGCAGGGCTACGAGCAGTACTTC.

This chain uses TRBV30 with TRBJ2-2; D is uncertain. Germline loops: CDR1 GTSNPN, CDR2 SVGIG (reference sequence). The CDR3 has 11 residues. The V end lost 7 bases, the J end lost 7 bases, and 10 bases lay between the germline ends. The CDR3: CASIRDGELFF. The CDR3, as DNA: TGTGCCTCAATTCGTGACGGGGAGCTGTTTTTT.

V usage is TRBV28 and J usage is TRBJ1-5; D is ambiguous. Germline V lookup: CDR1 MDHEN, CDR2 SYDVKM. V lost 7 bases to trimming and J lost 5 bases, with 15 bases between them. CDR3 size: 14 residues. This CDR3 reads CASNPSRVYQPQHF. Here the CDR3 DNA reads TGTGCCAGCAACCCGTCGAGAGTTTATCAGCCCCAGCATTTT.

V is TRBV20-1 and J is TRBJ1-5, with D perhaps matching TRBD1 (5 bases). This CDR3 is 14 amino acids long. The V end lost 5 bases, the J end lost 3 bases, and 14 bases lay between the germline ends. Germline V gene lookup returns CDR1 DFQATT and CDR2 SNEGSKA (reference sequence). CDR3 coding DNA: TGCAGTGCTCTGACCTCGACAGACAATCAGCCCCAGCATTTT. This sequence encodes CSALTSTDNQPQHF.

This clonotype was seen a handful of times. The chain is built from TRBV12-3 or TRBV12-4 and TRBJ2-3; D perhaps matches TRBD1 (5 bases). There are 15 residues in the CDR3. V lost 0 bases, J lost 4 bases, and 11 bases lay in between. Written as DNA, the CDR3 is TGTGCCAGCAGTTTAGCGGCCGTAGGGGCAGATACGCAGTATTTT. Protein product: CASSLAAVGADTQYF.

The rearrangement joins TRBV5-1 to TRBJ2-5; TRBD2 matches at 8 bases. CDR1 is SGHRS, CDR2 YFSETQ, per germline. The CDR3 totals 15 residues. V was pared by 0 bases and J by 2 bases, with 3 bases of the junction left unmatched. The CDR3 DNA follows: TGCGCCAGCAGCTTGGCACTAGCGGATCAAGAGACCCAGTACTTC. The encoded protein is CASSLALADQETQYF.